The 11 T cell receptor beta chains below were found in one sample sequenced in a study of T cell responses to AZD1222 COVID-19 vaccine. Libraries were prepared by immunoSEQ multiplex PCR; TCRdb keeps only in-frame clonotypes and omits some of them. The profile covers 130,000 or so clones, with about 82% appearing a single time and 7.9% taken by the ten largest. This sample comprised peripheral blood, obtained 28 days after the second dose of the MenACWY control vaccine. Receptors originate from an adult who received the MenACWY meningococcal vaccine as a control.

This clone was seen just once. The V and J genes are TRBV7-9 and TRBJ1-4; D unclear. CDR3 length: 15 residues. The V end was cut by 3 bases, the J end by 1 base, with 9 bases between. CDR1 is SEHNR, CDR2 FQNEAQ, per germline (reference sequence). This chain's CDR3 is CASSLKRLTNEKLFF. In nucleotides, the CDR3 is TGTGCCAGCAGCTTGAAGAGACTAACTAATGAAAAACTGTTTTTT.

The count of this clone is one. The V call is TRBV5-6, the J call TRBJ1-1, with a tentative D call TRBD1 (6 bases). V lost 1 base to trimming and J lost 1 base, with 11 bases between them. The CDR3 is 15 amino acids. The germline V gene encodes CDR1 SGHDT and CDR2 YYEEEE. The DNA of the CDR3 is TGTGCCAGCAGCTTGAATTGGGGGGCGAACACTGAAGCTTTCTTT. Protein product: CASSLNWGANTEAFF.

This chain connects TRBV5-4 to TRBJ1-1; 9 bases match TRBD1. Trimming took 4 bases from V and 3 from J; bases not matched to a gene: 4. The CDR3 spans 14 residues. Germline values: CDR1 SGHNT, CDR2 YYREEE (reference sequence). CDR3 sequence (DNA): TGTGCCAGCAGCCCGACAGGGGGGGACACTGAAGCTTTCTTT. The encoded protein is CASSPTGGDTEAFF.

The chain combines TRBV9 with TRBJ1-2; 8 bases align to TRBD1. V was clipped by 3 bases and J by 3 bases; unmatched bases: 4. The V gene's germline CDR1 is SGDLS and CDR2 YYNGEE. The CDR3 totals 14 residues. The CDR3 nucleotides are TGTGCCAGCAGCGCAGGGGGCCCGGACTATGGCTACACCTTC. Amino acids: CASSAGGPDYGYTF.

J is TRBJ1-1 and V is TRBV19; 7 bases align to TRBD1. V gave up 6 bases and J gave up 0 bases; unmatched junction bases: 10. CDR3 length equals 16 residues. Germline V CDR1 and CDR2: LNHDA, SQIVND (reference sequence). CDR3 in amino acids: CASSLTRTGLNTEAFF. The CDR3 DNA follows: TGTGCCAGTAGCTTAACTAGGACAGGCTTGAACACTGAAGCTTTCTTT.

The chain employs TRBV19 and TRBJ2-7; TRBD2 might be the D (5 bases). The CDR3 runs to 16 residues. The germline V gene has CDR1 LNHDA and CDR2 SQIVND (reference sequence). Trimming removed 5 bases from V and 1 base from J, with 18 bases in between. The CDR3 region has the DNA TGTGCCAGTAGTCCGCGCCAAAGACGGGGATCCTACGAGCAGTACTTC. Amino acids: CASSPRQRRGSYEQYF.

In this sample, this clone turned up once. V gene TRBV18 combines with J gene TRBJ2-7, with D possibly matching TRBD2 (5 bases). The CDR3 extends over 15 amino acids. In germline, CDR1 is KGHSH, CDR2 LQKENI. The V gene lost 3 bases and the J gene lost 5 bases, with 17 bases spanning the gap. The CDR3 DNA follows: TGTGCCAGCTCACCCCTACTAGGCCTGATACACGAGCAGTACTTC. It yields the protein CASSPLLGLIHEQYF.

The chain couples TRBV7-6 to TRBJ2-3; D is unclear. Germline CDR1 and CDR2: SGHVS and FNYEAQ. Trimming took off 5 bases at V and 2 bases at J, with 8 bases between the two ends. CDR3 length: 13 amino acids. The CDR3 here is CASSPGYTDTQYF. The CDR3 DNA reads as TGTGCCAGCAGCCCAGGATACACAGATACGCAGTATTTT. The complete variable domain, with remaining parts taken from reference TRBV7-6 and TRBJ2-3, reads GAGVSQSPRYKVTKRGQDVALRCDPISGHVSLYWYRQALGQGPEFLTYFNYEAQQDKSGLPNDRFSAERPEGSISTLTIQRTEQRDSAMYRCASSPGYTDTQYFGPGTRLTVL.

The V call is TRBV5-5, the J call TRBJ1-5; the D gene is possibly TRBD1 (5 bases). V gave up 5 bases and J gave up 2 bases, with 17 bases separating them. From germline, CDR1 is SGHKS and CDR2 YYEKEE (reference sequence). The CDR3 is 16 residues long. CDR3 residues: CASSPAAQGRNQPQHF. The CDR3 DNA is TGTGCCAGCAGTCCGGCGGCGCAGGGCCGCAATCAGCCCCAGCATTTT.

The V gene is TRBV2, the J gene TRBJ1-2; D not resolved. Trimming removed 1 base from V and 0 bases from J, with 6 bases in between. The CDR3 contains 14 residues. Germline loops: CDR1 SNHLY, CDR2 FYNNEI. CDR3 coding DNA: TGTGCCAGCAGTGAAGGTCAGACTAACTATGGCTACACCTTC. This codes for CASSEGQTNYGYTF.

The rearrangement uses TRBV5-1 and TRBJ2-5; 10 bases map to TRBD2. The CDR3 covers 16 residues. The J segment lost 2 bases and the V segment lost 1 base, leaving 5 bases of the junction unmatched. Germline V gene data show CDR1 as SGHRS and CDR2 as YFSETQ. CDR3 loop: CASSLMVAGGQETQYF. Written as DNA, the CDR3 is TGCGCCAGCAGCTTGATGGTAGCGGGGGGTCAAGAGACCCAGTACTTC.